This T cell receptor (beta chain) was captured by sequencing in a study of blood T cell repertoires in COVID-19. Across the whole study: COVID-19 samples collected from the United States, Italy and Spain covered acute and convalescent phases. Sources were T cells, B-cell-depleted T cells, or PBMCs; the material itself was cDNA or gDNA.

The CDR3 is made up of 14 amino acids. The ends lost 3 bases at V and 4 bases at J; junction bases unmatched: 3. Original handling: Estimation of nucleated cell counts was performed using reference gene primer amplification. The assay was immunoSEQ multiplex PCR, and TCRdb's table has in-frame clones only and misses some. V and J calls and clone size follow that table, whereas D and trimming were derived from the DNA. The sample holds under 450,000 clones; 70% to 90% are singletons and the top ten take approximately 12%. Seattle-derived patients entered the study during active infection and were followed longitudinally.

The TCR originated in a woman aged 45-65 years with COVID-19, enrolled during active disease. The chain carries TRBV23-1 and TRBJ1-2; 9 nucleotides line up with TRBD1. TRBV23-1 counts as an open reading frame of uncertain function. Sequencing was carried out using peripheral blood. The CDR3 reads CASSQGQGSYGYTF. The CDR3 DNA reads as TGCGCCAGCAGTCAGGGACAGGGTAGCTATGGCTACACCTTC.